What follows are 23 T cell receptor beta chains derived from one specimen sequenced in a study of T cells after yellow fever vaccination. TCRdb re-called the 5' RACE reads with MiXCR, one entry per CDR3 protein. The sample contains nearly 350,000 distinct CDR3 sequences, approximately 8% of which appear only once. Sequenced material: PBMCs, taken roughly seven weeks after the first yellow fever vaccination. The receptors stem from a man in his late teens or twenties who received the YFV17D yellow fever vaccine.

The chain has TRBV11-3 and TRBJ2-3; TRBD1 matches at 11 bases. Looked up from germline, CDR1 is SGHNT and CDR2 is YENEEA. Trimming took 5 bases from V and 1 from J; bases not matched to a gene: 20. This CDR3 has 21 residues. The CDR3 region has the DNA TGTGCCAGCAGCCATTGGGGACAGGGGGAGTTCAGTTTAGGACGCACAGATACGCAGTATTTT. It yields the protein CASSHWGQGEFSLGRTDTQYF.

The V and J genes are TRBV19 and TRBJ2-1, with 10 bases aligning to TRBD2. In germline, CDR1 is LNHDA, CDR2 SQIVND (reference sequence). This CDR3 contains 16 residues. The V gene end was trimmed by 8 bases and the J gene end by 0 bases; junction bases not matched to a gene: 7. CDR3 coding DNA: TGTGCCAGTTATAGCGGGGGGCCTAGCTCCTACAATGAGCAGTTCTTC. The encoded protein is CASYSGGPSSYNEQFF.

The chain couples TRBV6-1 to TRBJ1-2; D perhaps matches TRBD1 (5 bases). Trimming shortened V by 5 bases and J by 6 bases, and 13 bases separated the two germline ends. Per the germline V gene, CDR1 is MNHNS and CDR2 is SASEGT. The CDR3 totals 13 residues. The CDR3 reads CASSTTVIHGYTF. The CDR3 nucleotides read TGTGCCAGCAGTACGACAGTAATCCATGGCTACACCTTC.

In its sample, this clonotype was seen a few times. This rearrangement joins TRBV20-1 to TRBJ2-3; 7 bases map to TRBD1. Germline CDR1 and CDR2: DFQATT and SNEGSKA (reference sequence). With V trimmed by 1 base and J by 8 bases, 12 bases remained unmatched. The CDR3 is made up of 15 amino acids. The CDR3 DNA reads as TGCAGTGCTAGAGGCTGGGACAGCGGTGATACTACGCAGTATTTT. Its translation: CSARGWDSGDTTQYF.

The chain carries TRBV29-1 and TRBJ2-1, with a tentative D call TRBD2 (6 bases). Trimming took 6 bases from V and 9 from J, leaving 12 bases between them. The CDR3 is made up of 11 amino acids. Germline loops: CDR1 SQVTM, CDR2 ANQGSEA. The CDR3, as DNA: TGCAGCGTCGGGAACGGGGGTGAGCAGTTCTTC. As protein: CSVGNGGEQFF.

The chain is built from TRBV6-5 and TRBJ1-2; 12 nucleotides align to TRBD1. The ends lost 1 base at V and 6 bases at J; junction bases unmatched: 3. The CDR3 is 15 amino acids. Germline V gene lookup returns CDR1 MNHEY and CDR2 SVGAGI. The CDR3 DNA reads TGTGCCAGCAGTTACTGGGGACAGGGGGCGGATGGCTACACCTTC. Translated: CASSYWGQGADGYTF.

J is TRBJ1-1 and V is TRBV24-1, with unresolved D. V shed 0 bases and J shed 5 bases, with 12 bases lying between them. CDR1 is KGHDR and CDR2 is SFDVKD in the germline V gene. CDR3 length: 15 residues. CDR3 in DNA: TGTGCCACCAGTGATTTGGGAGGGAGTTTGACTGAAGCTTTCTTT. Translation: CATSDLGGSLTEAFF.

This clonotype has ten or more counts. The V gene is TRBV18, the J gene TRBJ2-3, with D perhaps given as TRBD1 or TRBD2 (5 bases each). CDR3 length: 15 residues. Trimming cost V 3 bases and J 4 bases, with 14 bases left between them. CDR1 and CDR2 from the germline V gene are KGHSH and LQKENI. CDR3 region: CASSPPRGGADTQYF. The CDR3 DNA reads TGTGCCAGCTCACCCCCACGGGGCGGAGCAGATACGCAGTATTTT.

This clonotype was seen ten or more times. This chain links TRBV6-2 or TRBV6-3 with TRBJ2-7; no reliable D call. This CDR3 has 13 residues. Trimming stripped 5 bases from V and 9 bases from J, with 17 bases between. Looked up from germline, CDR1 is MNHEY and CDR2 is SVGEGT. CDR3 sequence (DNA): TGTGCCAGCAGTGATCGACTGTTAACTGGGCAGTACGTC. It codes for CASSDRLLTGQYV.

This clonotype was counted ten times or more. This chain links TRBV12-3 or TRBV12-4 with TRBJ1-6; D ambiguous. CDR3 length equals 14 residues. V gave up 7 bases and J gave up 1 base, with 8 bases separating them. CDR3 amino acids: CASNIRSYNSPLHF. The CDR3 nucleotides are TGTGCCAGCAACATTAGGTCCTATAATTCACCCCTCCACTTT.

This clonotype was seen more than once but under ten times. V is TRBV20-1 and J is TRBJ2-3, with D unclear. V lost 7 bases to trimming and J lost 4 bases, with 3 bases between them. There are 9 residues in the CDR3. Looked up from germline, CDR1 is DFQATT and CDR2 is SNEGSKA (reference sequence). The CDR3 DNA follows: TGCAGTGACTCAGATACGCAGTATTTT. This gives the protein CSDSDTQYF.

This clonotype came up many times. The chain joins TRBV6-2 or TRBV6-3 to TRBJ2-2; D tentatively fits TRBD1 or TRBD2 (5 bases each). The CDR3 is 14 amino acids. Germline lookup yields CDR1 MNHEY and CDR2 SVGEGT. Trimming removed 6 bases from V and 1 base from J, with 9 bases in between. The CDR3 nucleotides are TGTGCCAGCAGCCCGGGACGGAACACCGGGGAGCTGTTTTTT. Protein: CASSPGRNTGELFF.

This clonotype has a handful of counts. This chain joins TRBV7-3 and TRBJ2-3, with 7 bases matching TRBD2. The germline gives CDR1 SGHTA, CDR2 FQGTGA. The CDR3 extends over 16 amino acids. Unmatched junction bases numbered 16, after V lost 5 bases and J lost 8 bases. The CDR3: CASSPNGGGSDATQYF. CDR3 nucleotides: TGTGCCAGCAGCCCAAATGGGGGGGGGTCGGACGCTACGCAGTATTTT.

This clonotype was counted only a few times. The chain couples TRBV7-9 to TRBJ1-6; D unresolved. This CDR3 region has 15 residues. Germline CDR1 reads SEHNR; CDR2 reads FQNEAQ (reference sequence). V was trimmed by 6 bases and J by 3 bases, leaving 12 bases between them. CDR3 DNA sequence: TGTGCCAGCAGTCCCCCGGCGGTCTATAATTCACCCCTCCACTTT. Amino acids: CASSPPAVYNSPLHF.

This chain connects TRBV11-3 to TRBJ2-4; D ambiguous. The CDR3 extends over 14 amino acids. Deletions cut 2 bases from V and 3 bases from J, with 8 bases between. The germline V gene encodes CDR1 SGHNT and CDR2 YENEEA. The CDR3 sequence is CASSLQTYKNIQYF. The CDR3 nucleotides are TGTGCCAGCAGCTTACAGACTTACAAAAACATTCAGTACTTC.

This clonotype has more than one count but fewer than ten. This chain uses TRBV7-9 with TRBJ1-2; D is unclear. The CDR3 length is 15 residues. Germline V gene lookup returns CDR1 SEHNR and CDR2 FQNEAQ (reference sequence). V shed 5 bases and J shed 2 bases, with 15 bases lying between them. This CDR3 is CASSPPGAKNYGYTF. CDR3 DNA: TGTGCCAGCAGCCCCCCTGGAGCGAAGAACTATGGCTACACCTTC.

V usage is TRBV28 and J usage is TRBJ2-7; possible D gene TRBD1, 7 bases. Germline loops: CDR1 MDHEN, CDR2 SYDVKM. V dropped 5 bases and J dropped 7 bases, with 15 bases sitting between them. This CDR3 comprises 13 residues. CDR3 residues: CASSEEGAWEQYV. The CDR3 DNA reads as TGTGCCAGCAGTGAGGAGGGGGCTTGGGAGCAGTACGTC.

This clonotype was counted many times. The chain joins TRBV7-2 to TRBJ2-1; perhaps TRBD2 as D (5 bases). The CDR3 totals 15 residues. In germline, CDR1 is SGHTA, CDR2 FQGNSA. V dropped 5 bases and J dropped 2 bases, with 13 bases sitting between them. The CDR3 DNA follows: TGTGCCAGCAGCCCCCCGCTAGCCCCCTACAATGAGCAGTTCTTC. This gives the protein CASSPPLAPYNEQFF.

This clonotype was detected a few times. V and J are TRBV5-1 and TRBJ2-3; possibly TRBD2 for D (6 bases). Germline CDR1 SGHRS, CDR2 YFSETQ. The CDR3 runs to 15 residues. V was cut by 1 base and J by 5 bases, with 14 bases left in between. The CDR3 protein is CASSLTSGGEDTQYF. The CDR3, as DNA: TGCGCCAGCAGCTTGACCTCCGGCGGGGAAGATACGCAGTATTTT.

This clonotype turned up a few times. The V and J genes are TRBV20-1 and TRBJ1-5; D is possibly TRBD1 (6 bases). Per germline, CDR1 DFQATT and CDR2 SNEGSKA (reference sequence). Trimming left V 3 bases short and J 4 bases short, with 16 bases between. This CDR3 contains 15 residues. The CDR3 DNA sequence: TGCAGTGCTAGGCCCAGGGGTGGCGGGAATCAGCCCCAGCATTTT. Amino acids: CSARPRGGGNQPQHF.

The genes are TRBV12-3 or TRBV12-4 and TRBJ2-1; TRBD2 is a possible D gene (5 bases). Trimming left V 5 bases short and J 7 bases short, with 15 bases between. The CDR3 is 14 amino acids. The CDR3, as DNA: TGTGCCAGCAGTCCAGAAAACCTAGCAAATGAGCAGTTCTTC. Amino acid sequence: CASSPENLANEQFF.

This clonotype occurred a few times. The chain couples TRBV30 to TRBJ2-5; D possibly corresponds to TRBD2 (5 bases). This CDR3 region has 13 residues. The V end lost 5 bases, the J end lost 5 bases, and 15 bases lay between the germline ends. Germline V gene data show CDR1 as GTSNPN and CDR2 as SVGIG (reference sequence). The CDR3 nucleotides read TGTGCCTGGCGTAAGGACCGGAGGGAGACCCAGTACTTC. Translated: CAWRKDRRETQYF.

This clonotype has just a few counts. The gene calls are TRBV9 and TRBJ2-4, with 9 bases aligning to TRBD1. CDR3 length: 15 amino acids. CDR1 SGDLS and CDR2 YYNGEE come from the germline V gene. V was pared by 3 bases and J by 5 bases, with 6 bases of the junction left unmatched. The chain's CDR3 is CASSAPGQGQNIQYF. As DNA, the CDR3 is TGTGCCAGCAGCGCACCGGGACAGGGCCAAAACATTCAGTACTTC. The variable domain in full, with the rest retrieved from reference TRBV9 and TRBJ2-4, is DSGVTQTPKHLITATGQRVTLRCSPRSGDLSVYWYQQSLDQGLQFLIQYYNGEERAKGNILERFSAQQFPDLHSELNLSSLELGDSALYFCASSAPGQGQNIQYFGAGTRLSVL.